One T cell receptor (beta chain) is described in this entry. Its target is unknown. Stated time point: baseline, week 1 (first vaccination visit). Stated treatment: pre-vaccination baseline after standard-of-care therapy. This entry comes from a study of a mutant IDH1 vaccine in newly diagnosed glioma. For the study at large: Averaging roughly 40 years of age, treated patients were 62.5% male and around 40% female.

Data came from immunoSEQ multiplex PCR; TCRdb stores just in-frame clones and leaves some out. The sample lists over 14,000 clones, 80% to 90% occurring once. V lost 4 bases and J lost 4; bases outside the gene matches: 4. Germline CDR1 and CDR2: SGHRS and YFSETQ. This CDR3 has 13 residues. Broader study findings: Variations in leading peripheral T cell clonotypes appeared to have no connection with pseudoprogression.

Source: PBMCs, taken from a glioma patient treated with radiotherapy, temozolomide or both. This TCR was sampled from a woman aged 40 to 50 with glioma. Some clones in this sample may be carry-over from other donors' samples. This rearrangement joins TRBV5-1 to TRBJ1-1, with 7 bases that match TRBD1. CDR3 in DNA: TGCGCCAGCAGCAGACGACAGGGCACTGAAGCTTTCTTT. This translates into CASSRRQGTEAFF.